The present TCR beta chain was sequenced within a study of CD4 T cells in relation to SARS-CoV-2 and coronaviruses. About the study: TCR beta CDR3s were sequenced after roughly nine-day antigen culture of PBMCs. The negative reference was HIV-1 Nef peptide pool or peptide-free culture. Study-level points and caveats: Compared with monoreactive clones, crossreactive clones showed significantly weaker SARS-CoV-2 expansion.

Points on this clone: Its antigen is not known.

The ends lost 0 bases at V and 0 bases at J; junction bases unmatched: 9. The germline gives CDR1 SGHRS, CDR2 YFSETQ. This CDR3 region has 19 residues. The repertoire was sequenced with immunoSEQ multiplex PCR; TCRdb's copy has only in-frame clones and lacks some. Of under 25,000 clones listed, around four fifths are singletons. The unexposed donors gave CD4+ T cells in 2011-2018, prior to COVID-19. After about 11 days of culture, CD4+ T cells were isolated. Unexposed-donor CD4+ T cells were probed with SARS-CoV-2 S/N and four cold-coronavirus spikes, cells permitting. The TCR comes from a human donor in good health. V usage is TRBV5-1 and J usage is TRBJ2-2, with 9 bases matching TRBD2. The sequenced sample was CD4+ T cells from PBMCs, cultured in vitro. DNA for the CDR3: TGCGCCAGCAGCTTGGCCGTCGCTAGCGGGAACACGAACACCGGGGAGCTGTTTTTT. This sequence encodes CASSLAVASGNTNTGELFF.